These 24 T cell receptor beta chains were all obtained from the same sample, sequenced in a study of blood T cell repertoires in COVID-19. Data came from immunoSEQ multiplex PCR; TCRdb stores just in-frame clones and leaves some out. The sample includes about 160,000 clones, 82% of them seen just once. Source material: PBMCs or T cells enriched from blood (not recorded which). The receptors were sampled from a man in his fifties or sixties who had recovered from COVID-19.

This chain joins TRBV12-3 or TRBV12-4 and TRBJ1-3; D unclear. Trimming took off 6 bases at V and 2 bases at J, with 8 bases between the two ends. CDR3 length: 13 amino acids. This CDR3 reads CASSPLPGNTIYF. The CDR3, as DNA: TGTGCCAGCAGCCCCCTTCCTGGAAACACCATATATTTT.

The J gene is TRBJ2-2, the V gene TRBV11-3; D is ambiguous. The germline V gene encodes CDR1 SGHNT and CDR2 YENEEA. This CDR3 contains 14 residues. Trimming stripped 1 base from V and 1 base from J, with 4 bases between. In DNA, the CDR3 is TGTGCCAGCAGCTTAGGACAGAACACCGGGGAGCTGTTTTTT. It encodes CASSLGQNTGELFF.

The chain carries TRBV5-1 and TRBJ2-3; 13 nucleotides match TRBD2. Per the germline V gene, CDR1 is SGHRS and CDR2 is YFSETQ. The CDR3 runs to 15 residues. The V and J ends lost 2 bases and 5 bases, in that order; junction bases with no gene match: 2. The CDR3 reads CASSLGLAGVDTQYF. The CDR3 coding sequence is TGCGCCAGCAGCTTAGGACTAGCGGGAGTAGATACGCAGTATTTT.

V is TRBV3-1 (or the pseudogene TRBV3-2) and J is TRBJ2-5, with D hard to call. Trimming took 0 bases from V and 2 from J, leaving 16 bases between them. CDR1 is LGHDT and CDR2 is YNNKEL in the germline V gene (reference sequence). The CDR3 sequence is 17 residues long. The CDR3 nucleotides are TGTGCCAGCAGCCAAGATTGGTACAGCCGATTTCAAGAGACCCAGTACTTC. Amino acid sequence: CASSQDWYSRFQETQYF.

In DNA, the CDR3 is TGTGCCAGCAGAGGTATAGCGGGAGGGGAAGAGACCCAGTACTTC. Amino acids: CASRGIAGGEETQYF. The chain couples TRBV28 to TRBJ2-5, with TRBD2 identical over 11 bases. The CDR3 has 15 amino acids. The V and J ends lost 6 bases and 3 bases, in that order; junction bases with no gene match: 6. CDR1 MDHEN and CDR2 SYDVKM come from the germline V gene.

The chain uses TRBV19 and TRBJ1-1; 8 nucleotides match TRBD1. Trimming took 5 bases from V and 3 from J; bases not matched to a gene: 2. Germline CDR1 and CDR2: LNHDA and SQIVND (reference sequence). The length of the CDR3 is 13 residues. The CDR3 loop reads CASSPDRDTEAFF. The CDR3 DNA reads as TGTGCCAGTAGTCCGGACAGGGACACTGAAGCTTTCTTT.

This rearrangement joins TRBV28 to TRBJ1-5; perhaps TRBD1 as D (6 bases). Germline V gives CDR1 MDHEN, CDR2 SYDVKM. This CDR3 has 14 amino acids. V was shortened by 10 bases and J by 6 bases, with 19 bases between the two germline ends. This CDR3 is CATEATGSAQPQHF. Written as DNA, the CDR3 is TGTGCCACCGAGGCTACAGGGTCCGCTCAGCCCCAGCATTTT.

The V and J genes are TRBV27 and TRBJ2-7, with 10 bases aligning to TRBD2. Germline CDR1 is MNHEY and CDR2 is SMNVEV (reference sequence). J gave up 5 bases and V 5 bases, and 9 bases lay outside the gene matches. The CDR3 is made up of 15 amino acids. This CDR3 is CASSIQSGRAHEQYF. DNA of the CDR3: TGTGCCAGCAGTATTCAAAGCGGGAGGGCCCACGAGCAGTACTTC.

The chain links TRBV5-5 to TRBJ1-1; no definite D call. The CDR3 is 14 amino acids. From germline, CDR1 is SGHKS and CDR2 YYEKEE (reference sequence). V lost 1 base and J 2 bases, leaving 9 bases between the germline ends. The CDR3 DNA follows: TGTGCCAGCAGCTTGTATCACAGAAACACTGAAGCTTTCTTT. Translating gives CASSLYHRNTEAFF.

This clone was recorded once. V gene TRBV30 combines with J gene TRBJ1-3; the D gene is possibly TRBD1 (6 bases). Trimming took 5 bases from V and 0 from J, leaving 14 bases between them. The length of the CDR3 is 15 residues. Germline-derived CDR1 and CDR2 are GTSNPN and SVGIG (reference sequence). DNA for the CDR3: TGTGCCTGGCGTTTCACAGGGATCTCTGGAAACACCATATATTTT. Amino acid sequence: CAWRFTGISGNTIYF.

The V gene is TRBV7-9, the J gene TRBJ2-6, with 7 bases identical to TRBD1. V lost 4 bases and J lost 2; bases outside the gene matches: 2. Germline assignment: CDR1 SEHNR and CDR2 FQNEAQ (reference sequence). This CDR3 contains 15 residues. The CDR3 DNA follows: TGTGCCAGCAGCTCCACAGGGGCTGGGGCCAACGTCCTGACTTTC. Translated: CASSSTGAGANVLTF. Full variable domain (remainder filled in from reference TRBV7-9 and TRBJ2-6): DTGVSQNPRHKITKRGQNVTFRCDPISEHNRLYWYRQTLGQGPEFLTYFQNEAQLEKSRLLSDRFSAERPKGSFSTLEIQRTEQGDSAMYLCASSSTGAGANVLTFGAGSRLTVL.

V usage is TRBV4-1 and J usage is TRBJ2-7; 8 bases line up with TRBD1. V shed 4 bases, J shed 2 bases, and the junction held 13 bases outside the gene matches. The CDR3 covers 17 residues. Germline assignment: CDR1 MGHRA and CDR2 YSYEKL. CDR3 loop: CASSLTGTAGGPYEQYF. CDR3 DNA sequence: TGCGCCAGCAGCCTCACAGGGACGGCAGGGGGCCCCTACGAGCAGTACTTC.

This clone was seen a handful of times. This chain uses TRBV6-5 with TRBJ2-5, with TRBD1 matching over 10 bases. The germline gives CDR1 MNHEY, CDR2 SVGAGI. J lost 7 bases, V lost 4 bases, and 9 bases had no gene match. The length of the CDR3 is 15 residues. The CDR3 DNA reads TGTGCCAGCAGTTTTTCAGGACAGGGGGAGGGGACCCAGTACTTC. This encodes CASSFSGQGEGTQYF.

This clone was counted only a few times. The genes are TRBV29-1 and TRBJ2-3; perhaps TRBD2 as D (6 bases). V dropped 4 bases and J dropped 2 bases, with 13 bases sitting between them. This CDR3 is 14 amino acids long. Germline CDR1 SQVTM, CDR2 ANQGSEA. CDR3: CSVGGKLLTDTQYF. CDR3 nucleotides: TGCAGCGTTGGCGGGAAACTTCTCACAGATACGCAGTATTTT.

This chain uses TRBV20-1 with TRBJ2-7; D is possibly TRBD1 (6 bases). Germline-derived CDR1 and CDR2 are DFQATT and SNEGSKA (reference sequence). Trimming took 3 bases from V and 1 from J, leaving 16 bases between them. The CDR3 is made up of 15 amino acids. CDR3 coding DNA: TGCAGTGCTAGTGGGGGCGCATCTCCTTCCTACGAGCAGTACTTC. Protein sequence: CSASGGASPSYEQYF.

This clone has a handful of counts. The CDR3 DNA is TGTGCCAGCAGCCAACTAGCGCAGGGCACCGGGGAGCTGTTTTTT. Protein product: CASSQLAQGTGELFF. This chain connects TRBV11-3 to TRBJ2-2; 7 bases align to TRBD2. Germline trimming cut 5 bases from V and 4 bases from J; bases unmatched to any gene: 7. Germline V CDR1 and CDR2: SGHNT, YENEEA. The CDR3 consists of 15 residues.

This clone was recorded only once. The chain carries TRBV5-1 and TRBJ2-5; TRBD2 is a possible D gene (5 bases). From germline, CDR1 is SGHRS and CDR2 YFSETQ. Trimming took 4 bases from V and 4 from J, leaving 14 bases between them. The CDR3 has 14 residues. In nucleotides, the CDR3 is TGCGCCAGCAGCCGAGTCCTCGGAGGAGAGACCCAGTACTTC. Its translation is CASSRVLGGETQYF.

The rearrangement links TRBV7-9 to TRBJ2-1; TRBD2 aligns across 15 bases. CDR3 length: 18 amino acids. Germline trimming cut 3 bases from V and 7 bases from J; bases unmatched to any gene: 10. Per germline, CDR1 SEHNR and CDR2 FQNEAQ (reference sequence). This CDR3 is CASSFLSGLAGGTNEQFF. The DNA of the CDR3 is TGTGCCAGCAGCTTCCTATCGGGACTAGCGGGAGGTACTAATGAGCAGTTCTTC.

V is TRBV4-1 and J is TRBJ1-2; a possible D gene is TRBD1 (6 bases). The CDR3 runs 15 residues. Looked up from germline, CDR1 is MGHRA and CDR2 is YSYEKL. The V and J ends lost 2 bases and 5 bases respectively, with 15 bases between them. This CDR3 is CASSQLQGLPYGYTF. CDR3 nucleotides: TGCGCCAGCAGCCAACTACAGGGTCTACCGTATGGCTACACCTTC.

The V and J genes are TRBV7-9 and TRBJ2-5, with unresolved D. Germline V gives CDR1 SEHNR, CDR2 FQNEAQ (reference sequence). The V and J ends lost 0 bases and 2 bases respectively, with 10 bases between them. The CDR3 is 15 residues long. CDR3 region: CASSLAMAGQETQYF. The DNA of the CDR3 is TGTGCCAGCAGCTTAGCGATGGCAGGACAAGAGACCCAGTACTTC.

The rearrangement links TRBV2 to TRBJ1-2; D is possibly TRBD1 (6 bases). V lost 6 bases and J lost 1, with 12 bases in between. The germline V gene has CDR1 SNHLY and CDR2 FYNNEI. The CDR3 runs 14 residues. The CDR3 protein is CASSKTGDNYGYTF. CDR3 DNA sequence: TGTGCCAGCAGCAAGACAGGAGATAACTATGGCTACACCTTC. Based on the CDR3 plus reference TRBV2 and TRBJ1-2, the full variable domain is EPEVTQTPSHQVTQMGQEVILRCVPISNHLYFYWYRQILGQKVEFLVSFYNNEISEKSEIFDDQFSVERPDGSNFTLKIRSTKLEDSAMYFCASSKTGDNYGYTFGSGTRLTVV.

V gene TRBV30 combines with J gene TRBJ2-5; perhaps TRBD1 as D (5 bases). The germline V gene encodes CDR1 GTSNPN and CDR2 SVGIG (reference sequence). There are 13 residues in the CDR3. V shed 4 bases and J shed 1 base, with 10 bases lying between them. The CDR3 bases are TGTGCCTGGAATCAGCAGGGCCAAGAGACCCAGTACTTC. It translates to CAWNQQGQETQYF.

The genes are TRBV24-1 and TRBJ2-6; 7 bases are a match to TRBD1. CDR3 length equals 19 residues. CDR1 is KGHDR and CDR2 is SFDVKD in the germline V gene. V was clipped by 4 bases and J by 0 bases; unmatched bases: 11. This CDR3 reads CATSEQTRQGRSGANVLTF. For the CDR3, the DNA is TGTGCCACCAGTGAACAAACACGACAGGGACGCTCTGGGGCCAACGTCCTGACTTTC.

This chain uses TRBV2 with TRBJ2-7; TRBD1 matches 7 bases. Losses at the gene ends were 7 bases for V and 1 base for J; bases not matched to a gene: 7. Germline V CDR1 and CDR2: SNHLY, FYNNEI. This CDR3 contains 14 residues. The CDR3 reads CASKTTGKSYEQYF. CDR3 DNA sequence: TGTGCCAGCAAGACGACAGGGAAATCCTACGAGCAGTACTTC.